The next 9 T cell receptor beta chains were all read from a single sample in a study of response to subunit inactivated influenza vaccine. Each CDR3 protein is one row after TCRdb ran MiXCR on the RT-PCR reads. The data contain over 150,000 distinct CDR3 sequences, 9.5% to 12% of them singletons. The sequencing here drew on CD8+ T cells sorted from PBMCs, taken about 24 months after vaccination. The source of these receptors is a man aged 45-69 years who received an inactivated influenza vaccine.

This clonotype was detected once. This chain uses TRBV18 with TRBJ2-3, with TRBD1 matching 8 bases. The CDR3 runs to 16 residues. In germline, CDR1 is KGHSH, CDR2 LQKENI. J gave up 0 bases and V 4 bases, and 6 bases lay outside the gene matches. DNA of the CDR3: TGTGCCAGCTCACTTTACCGACAGGGGAGCACAGATACGCAGTATTTT. This encodes CASSLYRQGSTDTQYF.

There are a few counts of this clonotype. The chain recombines TRBV3-1 with TRBJ1-4; tentatively, D is TRBD1 (5 bases). The CDR3 totals 14 residues. V was pared by 0 bases and J by 8 bases, with 10 bases between. CDR1 is LGHDT, CDR2 YNNKEL, per germline (reference sequence). The CDR3 nucleotides read TGTGCCAGCAGCCAAGATCCGGGGGAAGAAAAACTGTTTTTT. Protein: CASSQDPGEEKLFF.

This clonotype was observed a few times. The gene calls are TRBV12-3 or TRBV12-4 and TRBJ2-7; D is possibly TRBD2 (6 bases). The germline V and J ends were trimmed by 4 bases and 0 bases, with 25 bases remaining between them. The CDR3 contains 19 residues. The CDR3: CASSSPEGIAARSSYEQYF. The CDR3 region has the DNA TGTGCCAGCAGTTCCCCGGAGGGTATAGCGGCTAGGAGCTCCTACGAGCAGTACTTC.

V gene TRBV29-1 combines with J gene TRBJ1-2; TRBD1 is a possible D gene (5 bases). The CDR3 spans 19 residues. The V gene lost 1 base and the J gene lost 1 base, with 25 bases spanning the gap. Per germline, CDR1 SQVTM and CDR2 ANQGSEA. The CDR3 region has the DNA TGCAGCGTTGAAGCAGTAGTCAGTGTCGCGAGGGGTTATAACTATGGCTACACCTTC. Its protein product is CSVEAVVSVARGYNYGYTF.

V usage is TRBV18 and J usage is TRBJ2-1; tentatively, D is TRBD2 (6 bases). Trimming pared 2 bases from V and 3 bases from J, leaving 14 bases between. Germline V lookup: CDR1 KGHSH, CDR2 LQKENI. This CDR3 spans 16 amino acids. In DNA form, the CDR3 reads TGTGCCAGCTCACCATCGCTAGCGCTTTACTACAATGAGCAGTTCTTC. As protein: CASSPSLALYYNEQFF.

The chain employs TRBV7-6 and TRBJ2-3; D possibly corresponds to TRBD2 (6 bases). The CDR3 contains 11 residues. The V gene lost 7 bases and the J gene lost 11 bases, with 13 bases spanning the gap. CDR1 and CDR2 from the germline V gene are SGHVS and FNYEAQ. CDR3 sequence reads: CASTTGVRQYF. Here the CDR3 DNA reads TGTGCCAGCACCACGGGGGTGCGGCAGTATTTT.

V and J are TRBV12-3 or TRBV12-4 and TRBJ2-2; no reliable D call. The germline V and J ends were trimmed by 4 bases and 9 bases, with 6 bases remaining between them. The CDR3 length is 11 residues. The CDR3 DNA reads TGTGCCAGCAGTTCGCTCTGGGAGCTGTTTTTT. It yields the protein CASSSLWELFF.

The sample holds a few counts of this clonotype. This chain connects TRBV7-2 to TRBJ2-7; 12 nucleotides match TRBD2. V lost 4 bases, J lost 7 bases, and 8 bases stayed unmatched. Germline CDR1 is SGHTA and CDR2 is FQGNSA. The length of the CDR3 is 15 residues. CDR3 sequence (DNA): TGTGCCAGCAGCTCCAGACTAGCGGGGGCGTGGGAGCAGTACTTC. Translation: CASSSRLAGAWEQYF.

This clonotype was seen more than once but under ten times. The chain has TRBV4-3 and TRBJ1-5; D remains ambiguous. This CDR3 spans 13 amino acids. The germline V gene encodes CDR1 LGHNA and CDR2 YSLEER. Trimming pared 0 bases from V and 7 bases from J, leaving 7 bases between. The DNA of the CDR3 is TGCGCCAGCAGCCAAGATAGGAGGCAGCCCCAGCATTTT. Translated: CASSQDRRQPQHF.